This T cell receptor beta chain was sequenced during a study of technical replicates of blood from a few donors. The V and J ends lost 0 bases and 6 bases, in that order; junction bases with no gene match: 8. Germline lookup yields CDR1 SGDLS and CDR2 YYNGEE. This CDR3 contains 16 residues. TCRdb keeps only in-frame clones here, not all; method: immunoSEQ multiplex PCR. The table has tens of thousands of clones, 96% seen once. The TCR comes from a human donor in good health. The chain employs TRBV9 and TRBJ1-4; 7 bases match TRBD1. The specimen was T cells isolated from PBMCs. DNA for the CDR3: TGTGCCAGCAGCGTAGTTTTAGAGACAGGGCATGAAAAACTGTTTTTT. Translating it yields CASSVVLETGHEKLFF.